This entry describes one T cell receptor beta chain. What it binds is unknown. The CDR3 sequence is 12 residues long. Germline V gives CDR1 SQVTM, CDR2 ANQGSEA. The data originate from a study of CXCR3-negative and CXCR3-positive naive CD8 T cells. Study-level background: Sequencing gave about 135 million TRB reads overall, about 1.5 +/- 0.3 million per library.

5' RACE that incorporated UMI labels was used to prepare the TRB cDNA libraries. TCRdb reworked the 5' RACE reads into one entry per CDR3 protein, no DNA. This sample's clone table lists over 55,000 distinct CDR3 sequences. Notes on the study in general: More hydrophobic TRB CDR3s occurred in CXCR3-positive than in CXCR3-negative naive cells. In naive cells, CXCR3-negative and CXCR3-positive subsets had similar TRBV-TRBJ usage; memory cells differed.

CD45RO-CCR7+CD27+CD95- expression identified naive CD8+ T cells. The clonotype originates from a human donor in good health. Some clones in this sample may be carry-over from other donors' samples. The rearrangement uses TRBV29-1 and TRBJ2-7; absent DNA, TCRdb's TRBD1 call cannot be checked. The sample consisted of naive CXCR3+ CD8+ T cells from blood. Subset in this sample: CD45RO-CCR7+CD27+CD95- naive CD8+ T cells expressing CXCR3 (TNR3+). CDR3: CSVVSGDYEQYF.